This TCR beta chain was captured by sequencing in a study of blood T cell repertoires in COVID-19. The method was immunoSEQ multiplex PCR; TCRdb's version includes in-frame clones alone and lacks a portion of them. The sample lists some 91,000 clones, approximately 87% occurring once. Source material: peripheral blood. This sequence originates from a human donor in a cohort sampled during active COVID-19.

Here the CDR3 reads CASSLAVGGTQYF. DNA for the CDR3: TGTGCCAGCAGCTTAGCGGTAGGAGGGACCCAGTACTTC. The chain carries TRBV13 and TRBJ2-5; D possibly corresponds to TRBD2 (5 bases). The CDR3 loop spans 13 amino acids. The germline gives CDR1 PRHDT, CDR2 FYEKMQ (reference sequence). V was pared by 1 base and J by 7 bases, with 10 bases between.